The 8 T cell receptor beta chains below were found in one sample sequenced in a study of blood T cell repertoires in COVID-19. Data came from immunoSEQ multiplex PCR; TCRdb stores just in-frame clones and leaves some out. In the table there are some 270,000 clones, approximately 88% of which are singletons. Sample: peripheral blood. Receptor source: a man aged 45 to 65 with acute or convalescent COVID-19.

This clone occurred a few times. The V call is TRBV5-1, the J call TRBJ2-1; maybe TRBD1 (5 bases). V gave up 4 bases and J gave up 5 bases, with 16 bases separating them. The CDR3 runs to 15 residues. The germline CDR1 and CDR2 sequences are SGHRS and YFSETQ. DNA of the CDR3: TGCGCCAGCAGCCCGCAGGGCACTGAGAACAATGAGCAGTTCTTC. Encoded protein: CASSPQGTENNEQFF.

The genes are TRBV6-5 and TRBJ1-6; D is ambiguous. V shed 0 bases and J shed 9 bases, with 15 bases lying between them. The CDR3 consists of 16 residues. CDR1 MNHEY and CDR2 SVGAGI come from the germline V gene. The CDR3 region is CASSYSDMPRSSPLHF. In nucleotides, the CDR3 is TGTGCCAGCAGTTACTCCGACATGCCCCGTTCTTCACCCCTCCACTTT.

This chain links TRBV11-2 with TRBJ2-7, with D maybe TRBD1 (6 bases). CDR3 size: 14 residues. Germline CDR1 and CDR2: SGHAT and FQNNGV. With 5 bases removed from V and 6 bases from J, the gap between germline ends came to 17 bases. In nucleotides, the CDR3 is TGTGCCAGCAGCCCCCGGGACATCTATCGCGAGCAGTACTTC. Protein product: CASSPRDIYREQYF.

This chain connects TRBV15 to TRBJ1-6; 7 nucleotides agree with TRBD1. Germline V gene sequence: CDR1 LNHNV, CDR2 YYDKDF (reference sequence). This CDR3 has 15 amino acids. J gave up 10 bases and V 5 bases, and 11 bases lay outside the gene matches. The CDR3 spells CATSARDSRLSPLHF. The CDR3 DNA is TGTGCCACCAGCGCCCGGGACAGCCGGCTGTCACCCCTCCACTTT.

This clone has a handful of counts. The V and J genes are TRBV25-1 and TRBJ1-6; D is undetermined. The CDR3 is 12 residues long. Deletions cut 6 bases from V and 7 bases from J, with 7 bases between. Germline lookup yields CDR1 MGHDK and CDR2 SYGVNS. CDR3 sequence: CASRLSNSPLHF. CDR3 nucleotides: TGTGCCAGCAGACTATCAAATTCACCCCTCCACTTT.

The chain combines TRBV3-1 (or the pseudogene TRBV3-2) with TRBJ2-1, with TRBD1 identical over 7 bases. J was trimmed by 9 bases and V by 2 bases; bases with no gene match: 4. This CDR3 is built from 13 residues. Germline lookup yields CDR1 LGHDT and CDR2 YNNKEL (reference sequence). The CDR3: CASSQLGQAEQFF. CDR3 bases: TGTGCCAGCAGCCAACTTGGACAGGCTGAGCAGTTCTTC.

The J gene is TRBJ1-4, the V gene TRBV2; weak D call: TRBD1 (6 bases). The V and J ends lost 6 bases and 7 bases respectively, with 12 bases between them. The CDR3 length is 13 residues. Germline V lookup: CDR1 SNHLY, CDR2 FYNNEI. The DNA of the CDR3 is TGTGCCAGCAGCCACAGGGCCGCTGAAAAACTGTTTTTT. As protein: CASSHRAAEKLFF.

The chain employs TRBV9 and TRBJ1-1, with D hard to call. The germline CDR1 and CDR2 sequences are SGDLS and YYNGEE. The CDR3 has 14 amino acids. Between the trimmed V and J ends, which lost 4 bases and 1 base, there was a span of 11 bases. The CDR3 sequence is CASSLNVGNTEAFF. In DNA form, the CDR3 reads TGTGCCAGCAGCCTAAACGTTGGGAACACTGAAGCTTTCTTT. The full variable domain, with the rest looked up from reference TRBV9 and TRBJ1-1, is DSGVTQTPKHLITATGQRVTLRCSPRSGDLSVYWYQQSLDQGLQFLIQYYNGEERAKGNILERFSAQQFPDLHSELNLSSLELGDSALYFCASSLNVGNTEAFFGQGTRLTVV.